The rows below give T cell receptor beta chains drawn from one sample of a study of T cell responses to AZD1222 COVID-19 vaccine. Clones were read by immunoSEQ multiplex PCR, and TCRdb kept only the in-frame ones, dropping some. The table records nearly 110,000 clones, around nine tenths of them present only once. Sequenced material: peripheral blood, taken on day 0 of AZD1222 vaccination. These receptors all stem from an adult in good health. Both conserved end residues are part of each CDR3. The D gene is left open where the match is weak.

d_call j_call v_call cdr3_aa
NA TRBJ2-7 TRBV2 CASSLGSYEQYF
NA TRBJ1-5 TRBV19 CASSGTAFEPQHF
NA TRBJ1-2 TRBV2 CASSEEGIKGGYTF
NA TRBJ1-1 TRBV11-2 CASSLEQSNTEAFF
NA TRBJ1-1 TRBV7-2 CASSLNLWTAEAFF
TRBD1 TRBJ1-2 TRBV30 CAYRGLGYGYTF
NA TRBJ2-7 TRBV10-3 CAISEGQEQYF
NA TRBJ1-5 TRBV24-1 CATSDSGVPGNQPQHF
NA TRBJ2-2 TRBV11-3 CASSLDFTGELFF
NA TRBJ1-3 TRBV6-6 CASSNRDTIYF
NA TRBJ1-2 TRBV4-3 CASSQDWGGSRALTDGYTF
NA TRBJ2-7 TRBV29-1 CSALDGPEQYF
TRBD1 TRBJ2-5 TRBV25-1 CASSETRGTGSVRETQYF
TRBD2 TRBJ2-5 TRBV27 CASSFRSGGAQETQYF
TRBD1 TRBJ2-7 TRBV18 CASSPWGQGYEQYF